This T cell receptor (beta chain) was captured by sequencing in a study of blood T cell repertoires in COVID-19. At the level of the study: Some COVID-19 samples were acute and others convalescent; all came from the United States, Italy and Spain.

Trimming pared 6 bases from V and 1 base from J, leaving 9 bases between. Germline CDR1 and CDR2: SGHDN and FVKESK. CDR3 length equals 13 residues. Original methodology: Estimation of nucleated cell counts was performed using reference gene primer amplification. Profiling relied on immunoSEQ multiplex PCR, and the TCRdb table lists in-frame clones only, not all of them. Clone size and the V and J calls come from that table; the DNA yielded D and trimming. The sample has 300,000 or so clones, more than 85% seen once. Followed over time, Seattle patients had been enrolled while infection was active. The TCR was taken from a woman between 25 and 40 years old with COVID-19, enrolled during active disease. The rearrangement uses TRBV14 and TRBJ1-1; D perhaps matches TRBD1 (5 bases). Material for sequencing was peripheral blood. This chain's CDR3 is CASSADRNTEAFF. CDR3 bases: TGTGCCAGCAGTGCAGACAGGAACACTGAAGCTTTCTTT.